This TCR beta chain was documented in a study of T-cell reconstitution after alpha-beta-depleted transplantation in children. Construction of the TCRbeta library involved unique molecular identifiers. A single record per CDR3 protein comes from TCRdb applying MiXCR to the PCR reads. The sample lists around 700,000 distinct CDR3 sequences, around 13% occurring once. As for this clonotype: The antigen remains unidentified.

General study results and limits: A year had passed since transplant, and T-cell counts and diversity by then came mostly from newly produced T cells.

Germline CDR1 and CDR2: SGHRS and YFSETQ. This CDR3 has 15 residues. Trimming removed 4 bases from V and 1 base from J, with 15 bases in between. The TCR comes from a girl aged 2 to 10 with congenital amegakaryocytic thrombocytopenia, due to receive a stem cell transplant. The material was PBMCs, obtained before TCRalphabeta/CD19-depleted stem cell transplant. The chain uses TRBV5-1 and TRBJ2-7; D call uncertain. The CDR3 coding sequence is TGCGCCAGCAGCAGTCCCCAGACGAAATCCTACGAGCAGTACTTC. It encodes CASSSPQTKSYEQYF.